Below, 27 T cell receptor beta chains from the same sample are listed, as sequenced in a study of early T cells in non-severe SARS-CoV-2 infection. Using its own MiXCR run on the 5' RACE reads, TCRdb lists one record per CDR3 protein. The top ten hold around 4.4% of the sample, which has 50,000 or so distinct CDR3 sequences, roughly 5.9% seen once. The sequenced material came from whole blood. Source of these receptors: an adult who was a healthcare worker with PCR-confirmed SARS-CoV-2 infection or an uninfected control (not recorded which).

The CDR3: CASSNRGYTGELFF. The CDR3 DNA reads TGTGCCAGCAGCAACAGGGGGTATACCGGGGAGCTGTTTTTT. The rearrangement uses TRBV11-2 and TRBJ2-2; TRBD1 matches 8 bases. CDR3 length: 14 residues. The V segment lost 5 bases and the J segment 5 bases; nucleotides outside the gene matches: 4. CDR1 and CDR2 (germline): SGHAT, FQNNGV.

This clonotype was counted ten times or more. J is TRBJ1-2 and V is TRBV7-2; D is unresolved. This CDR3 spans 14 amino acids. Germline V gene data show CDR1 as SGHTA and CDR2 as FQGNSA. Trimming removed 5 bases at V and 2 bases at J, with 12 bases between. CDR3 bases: TGTGCCAGCAGCCCTATGACGGAGAACTATGGCTACACCTTC. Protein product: CASSPMTENYGYTF.

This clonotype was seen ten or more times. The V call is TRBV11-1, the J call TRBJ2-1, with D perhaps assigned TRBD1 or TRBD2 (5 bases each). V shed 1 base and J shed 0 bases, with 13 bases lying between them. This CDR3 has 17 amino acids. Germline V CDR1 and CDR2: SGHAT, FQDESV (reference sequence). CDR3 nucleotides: TGTGCCAGCAGCTTAGGGTTCGAGGGGAGCTCCTACAATGAGCAGTTCTTC. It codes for CASSLGFEGSSYNEQFF.

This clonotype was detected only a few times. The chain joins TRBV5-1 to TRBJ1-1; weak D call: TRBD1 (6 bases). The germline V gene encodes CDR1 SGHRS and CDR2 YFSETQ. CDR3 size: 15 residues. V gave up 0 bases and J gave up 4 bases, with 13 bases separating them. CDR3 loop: CASSLAGGKGTEAFF. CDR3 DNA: TGCGCCAGCAGCTTGGCTGGGGGCAAGGGCACTGAAGCTTTCTTT.

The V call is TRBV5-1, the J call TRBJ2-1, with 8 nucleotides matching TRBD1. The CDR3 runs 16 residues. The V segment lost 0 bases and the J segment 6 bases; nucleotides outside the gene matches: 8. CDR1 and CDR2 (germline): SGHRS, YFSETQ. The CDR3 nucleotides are TGCGCCAGCAGCTTGGCGCCCCAGGGGGCGGGCAATGAGCAGTTCTTC. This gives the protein CASSLAPQGAGNEQFF.

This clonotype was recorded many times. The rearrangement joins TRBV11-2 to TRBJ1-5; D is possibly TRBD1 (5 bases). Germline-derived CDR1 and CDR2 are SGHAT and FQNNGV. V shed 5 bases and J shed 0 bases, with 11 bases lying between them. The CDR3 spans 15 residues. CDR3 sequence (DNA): TGTGCCAGCAGCCCCGGACATTTTAGCAATCAGCCCCAGCATTTT. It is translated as CASSPGHFSNQPQHF.

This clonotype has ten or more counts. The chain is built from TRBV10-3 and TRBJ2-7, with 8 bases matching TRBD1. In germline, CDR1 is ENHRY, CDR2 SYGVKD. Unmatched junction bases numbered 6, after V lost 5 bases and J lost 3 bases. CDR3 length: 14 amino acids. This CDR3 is CAISIGTGLYEQYF. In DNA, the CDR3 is TGTGCCATCAGTATTGGGACAGGCCTCTACGAGCAGTACTTC.

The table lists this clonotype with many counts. The chain's CDR3 is CASSHLAGEETQYF. Written as DNA, the CDR3 is TGTGCCAGCAGCCATTTAGCGGGAGAGGAGACCCAGTACTTC. This chain connects TRBV3-1 to TRBJ2-5; TRBD2 matches at 9 bases. The CDR3 has 14 amino acids. In germline, CDR1 is LGHDT, CDR2 YNNKEL (reference sequence). After removal of 3 bases from V and 5 bases from J, the junction contained 4 bases not matched to a gene.

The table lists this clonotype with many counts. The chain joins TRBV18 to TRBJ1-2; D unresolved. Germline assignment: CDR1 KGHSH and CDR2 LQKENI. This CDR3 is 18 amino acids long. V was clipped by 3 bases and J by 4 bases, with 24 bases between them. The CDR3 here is CASSPQGPPVVSLYGYTF. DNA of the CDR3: TGTGCCAGCTCACCGCAAGGTCCTCCCGTCGTTTCTCTCTATGGCTACACCTTC.

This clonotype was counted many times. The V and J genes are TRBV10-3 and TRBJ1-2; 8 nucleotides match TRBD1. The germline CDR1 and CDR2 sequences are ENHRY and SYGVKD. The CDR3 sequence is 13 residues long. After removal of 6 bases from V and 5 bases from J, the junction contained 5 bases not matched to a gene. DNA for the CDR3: TGTGCCATCAGGGCGGGACAGGTTTATGGCTACACCTTC. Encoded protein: CAIRAGQVYGYTF.

The CDR3 nucleotides are TGTGCCAGCAGCCGAGGCATCATGAACACTGAAGCTTTCTTT. Encoded protein: CASSRGIMNTEAFF. This chain uses TRBV6-2 or TRBV6-3 with TRBJ1-1; D unclear. The germline gives CDR1 MNHEY, CDR2 SVGEGT. Trimming cost V 6 bases and J 0 bases, with 11 bases left between them. This CDR3 region has 14 residues.

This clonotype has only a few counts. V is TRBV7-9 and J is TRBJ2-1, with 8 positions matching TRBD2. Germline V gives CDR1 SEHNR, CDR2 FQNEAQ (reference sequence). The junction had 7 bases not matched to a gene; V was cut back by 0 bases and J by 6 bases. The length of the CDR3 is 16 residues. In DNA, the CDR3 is TGTGCCAGCAGCTTAGCCCTTCCGGGACTAGGCAATGAGCAGTTCTTC. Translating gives CASSLALPGLGNEQFF.

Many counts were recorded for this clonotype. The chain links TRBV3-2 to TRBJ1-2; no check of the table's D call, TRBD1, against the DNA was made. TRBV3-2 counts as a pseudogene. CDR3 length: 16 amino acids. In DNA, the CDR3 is TGTGCCAGCAGCCAAGATCTGGCAGGGCCTAACTATGGCTACACCTTC. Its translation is CASSQDLAGPNYGYTF.

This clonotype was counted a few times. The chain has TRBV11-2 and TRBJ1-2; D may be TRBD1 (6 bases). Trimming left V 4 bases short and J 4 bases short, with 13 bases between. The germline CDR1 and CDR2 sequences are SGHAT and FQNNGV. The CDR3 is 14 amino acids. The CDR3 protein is CASSSTDSIYGYTF. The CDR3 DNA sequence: TGTGCCAGCAGCTCTACGGACAGCATCTATGGCTACACCTTC.

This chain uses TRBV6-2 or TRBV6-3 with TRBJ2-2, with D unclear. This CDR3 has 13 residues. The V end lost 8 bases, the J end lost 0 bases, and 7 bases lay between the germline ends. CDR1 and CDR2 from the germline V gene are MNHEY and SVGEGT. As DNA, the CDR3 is TGTGCCAGCGACGCAGCGAACACCGGGGAGCTGTTTTTT. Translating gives CASDAANTGELFF.

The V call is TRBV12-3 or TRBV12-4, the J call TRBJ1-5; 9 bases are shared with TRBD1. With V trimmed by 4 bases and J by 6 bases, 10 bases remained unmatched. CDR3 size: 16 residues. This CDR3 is CASSSPGQGMSQPQHF. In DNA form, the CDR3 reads TGTGCCAGCAGTTCGCCGGGACAGGGTATGAGTCAGCCCCAGCATTTT.

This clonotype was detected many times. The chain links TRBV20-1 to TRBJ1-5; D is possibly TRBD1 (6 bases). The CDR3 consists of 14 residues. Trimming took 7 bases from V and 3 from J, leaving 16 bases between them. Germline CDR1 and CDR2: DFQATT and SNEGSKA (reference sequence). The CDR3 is CSVIEGVNNQPQHF. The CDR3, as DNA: TGCAGTGTAATAGAGGGGGTGAACAATCAGCCCCAGCATTTT.

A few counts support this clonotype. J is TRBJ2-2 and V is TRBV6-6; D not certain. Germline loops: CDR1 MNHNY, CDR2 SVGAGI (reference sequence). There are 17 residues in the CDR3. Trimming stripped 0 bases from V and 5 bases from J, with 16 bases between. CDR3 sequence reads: CASSYSTSVFRTGELFF. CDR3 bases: TGTGCCAGCAGTTACTCCACCTCGGTCTTTAGGACCGGGGAGCTGTTTTTT.

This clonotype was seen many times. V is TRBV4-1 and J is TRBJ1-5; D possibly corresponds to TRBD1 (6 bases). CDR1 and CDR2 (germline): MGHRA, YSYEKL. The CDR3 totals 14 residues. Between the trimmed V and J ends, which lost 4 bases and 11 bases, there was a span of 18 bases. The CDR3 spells CASSPTQGPQAQHF. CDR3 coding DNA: TGCGCCAGCAGCCCCACCCAGGGGCCGCAGGCCCAGCATTTT.

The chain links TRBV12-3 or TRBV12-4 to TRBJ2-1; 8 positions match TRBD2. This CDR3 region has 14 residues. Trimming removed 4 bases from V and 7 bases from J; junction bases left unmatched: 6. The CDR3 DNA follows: TGTGCCAGCAGTTCGAGCGGGGGAAGAAATGAGCAGTTCTTC. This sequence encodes CASSSSGGRNEQFF.

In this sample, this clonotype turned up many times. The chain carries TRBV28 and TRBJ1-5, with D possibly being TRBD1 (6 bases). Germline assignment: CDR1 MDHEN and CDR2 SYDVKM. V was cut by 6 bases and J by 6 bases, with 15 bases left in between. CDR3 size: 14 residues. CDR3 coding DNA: TGTGCCAGCAGGGCGGGGGCCCAGGGTCAGCCCCAGCATTTT. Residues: CASRAGAQGQPQHF. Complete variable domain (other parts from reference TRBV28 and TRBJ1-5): DVKVTQSSRYLVKRTGEKVFLECVQDMDHENMFWYRQDPGLGLRLIYFSYDVKMKEKGDIPEGYSVSREKKERFSLILESASTNQTSMYLCASRAGAQGQPQHFGDGTRLSIL.

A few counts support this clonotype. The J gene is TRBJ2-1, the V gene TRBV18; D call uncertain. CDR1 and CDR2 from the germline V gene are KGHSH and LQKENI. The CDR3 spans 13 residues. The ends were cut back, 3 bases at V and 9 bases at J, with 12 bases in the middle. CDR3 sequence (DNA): TGTGCCAGCTCACCCCGGTCGGCGAGTGAGCAGTTCTTC. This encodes CASSPRSASEQFF.

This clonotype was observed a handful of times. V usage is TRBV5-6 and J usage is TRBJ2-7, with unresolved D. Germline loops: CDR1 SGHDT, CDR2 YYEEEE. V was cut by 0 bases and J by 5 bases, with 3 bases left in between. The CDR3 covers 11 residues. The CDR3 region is CASSLGDEQYF. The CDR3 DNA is TGTGCCAGCAGCTTGGGCGACGAGCAGTACTTC.

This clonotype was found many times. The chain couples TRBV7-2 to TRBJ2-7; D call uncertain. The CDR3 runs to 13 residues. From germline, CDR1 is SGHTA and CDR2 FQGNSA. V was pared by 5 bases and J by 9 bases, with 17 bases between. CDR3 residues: CASSLPGPEVQYF. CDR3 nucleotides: TGTGCCAGCAGCCTCCCCGGCCCTGAGGTGCAGTACTTC. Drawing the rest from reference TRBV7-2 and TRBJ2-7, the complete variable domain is GAGVSQSPSNKVTEKGKDVELRCDPISGHTALYWYRQSLGQGLEFLIYFQGNSAPDKSGLPSDRFSAERTGGSVSTLTIQRTQQEDSAVYLCASSLPGPEVQYFGPGTRLTVT.

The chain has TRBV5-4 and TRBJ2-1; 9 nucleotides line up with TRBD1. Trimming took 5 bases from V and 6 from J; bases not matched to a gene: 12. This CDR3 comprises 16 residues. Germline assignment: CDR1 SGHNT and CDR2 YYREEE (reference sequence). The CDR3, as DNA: TGTGCCAGCAGACAAAAACAGGGGGCATTCGGCAATGAGCAGTTCTTC. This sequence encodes CASRQKQGAFGNEQFF. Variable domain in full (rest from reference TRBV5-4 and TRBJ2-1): ETGVTQSPTHLIKTRGQQVTLRCSSQSGHNTVSWYQQALGQGPQFIFQYYREEENGRGNFPPRFSGLQFPNYSSELNVNALELDDSALYLCASRQKQGAFGNEQFFGPGTRLTVL.

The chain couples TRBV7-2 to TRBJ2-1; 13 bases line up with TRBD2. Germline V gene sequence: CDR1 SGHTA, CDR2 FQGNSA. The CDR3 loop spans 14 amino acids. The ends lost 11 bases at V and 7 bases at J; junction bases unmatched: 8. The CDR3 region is CASLRTSGGNEQFF. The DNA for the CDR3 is TGTGCCTCCCTGAGGACTAGCGGGGGAAATGAGCAGTTCTTC.

The CDR3 nucleotides are TGTGCCAGCAGCTTAAGTCAGGCGGGGTACGAGCAGTACTTC. Its translation is CASSLSQAGYEQYF. The chain combines TRBV7-6 with TRBJ2-7; tentatively, D is TRBD2 (6 bases). Germline assignment: CDR1 SGHVS and CDR2 FNYEAQ. V dropped 2 bases and J dropped 4 bases, with 12 bases sitting between them. CDR3 length equals 14 residues.